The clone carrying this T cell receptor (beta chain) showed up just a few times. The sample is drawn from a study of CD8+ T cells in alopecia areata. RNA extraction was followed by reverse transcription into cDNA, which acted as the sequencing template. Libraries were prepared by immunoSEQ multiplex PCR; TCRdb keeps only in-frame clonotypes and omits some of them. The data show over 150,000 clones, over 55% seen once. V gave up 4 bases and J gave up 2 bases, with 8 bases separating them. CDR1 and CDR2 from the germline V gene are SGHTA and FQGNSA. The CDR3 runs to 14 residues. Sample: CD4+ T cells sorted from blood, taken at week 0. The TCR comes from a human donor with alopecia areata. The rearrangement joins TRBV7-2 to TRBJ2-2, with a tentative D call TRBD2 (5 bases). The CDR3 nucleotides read TGTGCCAGCAGCTCGGACTTTAACACCGGGGAGCTGTTTTTT. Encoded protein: CASSSDFNTGELFF.